The 5 T cell receptor beta chains presented below share a single source sample, sequenced in a study of blood T cell repertoires in COVID-19. Generated by immunoSEQ multiplex PCR, the TCRdb table keeps only in-frame clones and is missing some. The repertoire holds approximately 74,000 clones, with 70% to 90% as singletons. The sample taken for sequencing was peripheral blood. All receptors come from a man in his 70s with acute or convalescent COVID-19.

The gene calls are TRBV7-2 and TRBJ1-6; 7 nucleotides agree with TRBD1. The CDR3 is made up of 15 amino acids. The V gene's germline CDR1 is SGHTA and CDR2 FQGNSA. V lost 4 bases, J lost 10 bases, and 10 bases stayed unmatched. CDR3 nucleotides: TGTGCCAGCAGCTCGCAGGGGGACTCACGCTCACCCCTCCACTTT. It encodes CASSSQGDSRSPLHF.

This chain connects TRBV18 to TRBJ1-5; TRBD1 agrees at 9 bases. Germline CDR1 is KGHSH and CDR2 is LQKENI. This CDR3 region has 16 residues. Trimming at V came to 0 bases and at J to 7 bases, leaving 7 bases not matched to a gene. CDR3 sequence reads: CASSPPVGTGSQPQHF. CDR3 sequence (DNA): TGTGCCAGCTCACCACCGGTCGGGACAGGGTCCCAGCCCCAGCATTTT.

The chain uses TRBV5-8 and TRBJ2-7, with 8 bases identical to TRBD2. This CDR3 is built from 15 residues. The ends lost 0 bases at V and 5 bases at J; junction bases unmatched: 7. From germline, CDR1 is SGHTS and CDR2 YDEGEE. The CDR3 coding sequence is TGTGCCAGCAGCTTGGTGGTAGCGGGAAAGGACGAGCAGTACTTC. Translation: CASSLVVAGKDEQYF.

The sample holds a few counts of this clone. V is TRBV15 and J is TRBJ2-2; D is uncertain. The CDR3 is made up of 14 amino acids. The germline V and J ends were trimmed by 6 bases and 4 bases, with 12 bases remaining between them. From germline, CDR1 is LNHNV and CDR2 YYDKDF (reference sequence). CDR3 residues: CATRPAATTGELFF. CDR3 coding DNA: TGTGCCACCAGACCCGCGGCGACCACCGGGGAGCTGTTTTTT.

The chain joins TRBV9 to TRBJ2-7; D is unclear. The CDR3 loop spans 15 amino acids. V was pared by 0 bases and J by 2 bases, with 12 bases between. Germline V gene lookup returns CDR1 SGDLS and CDR2 YYNGEE. The CDR3 bases are TGTGCCAGCAGCGTAGGCTGGGCTGCACCCTACGAGCAGTACTTC. The encoded protein is CASSVGWAAPYEQYF.